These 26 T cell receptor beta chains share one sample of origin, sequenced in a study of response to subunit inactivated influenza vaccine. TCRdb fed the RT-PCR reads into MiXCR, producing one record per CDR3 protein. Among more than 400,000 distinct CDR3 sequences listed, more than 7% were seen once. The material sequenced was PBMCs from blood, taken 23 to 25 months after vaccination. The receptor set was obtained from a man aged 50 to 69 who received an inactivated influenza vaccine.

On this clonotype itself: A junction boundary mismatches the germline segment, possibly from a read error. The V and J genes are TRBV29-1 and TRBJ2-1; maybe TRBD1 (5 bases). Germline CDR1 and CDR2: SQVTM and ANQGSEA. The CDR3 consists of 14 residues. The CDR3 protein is CGVEDQTAYYEQFF. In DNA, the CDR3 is TGCGGCGTTGAAGATCAGACAGCCTACTATGAGCAGTTCTTC.

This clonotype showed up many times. CDR3 sequence (DNA): TGTGCCATCAGCGGCTCAGGGGTAGGGTACAATGAGCAGTTCTTC. It codes for CAISGSGVGYNEQFF. The chain recombines TRBV10-3 with TRBJ2-1, with D possibly TRBD1 on 6 matching bases. This CDR3 has 15 amino acids. The germline V and J ends were trimmed by 6 bases and 4 bases, with 16 bases remaining between them. Germline assignment: CDR1 ENHRY and CDR2 SYGVKD.

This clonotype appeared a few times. The CDR3 DNA follows: TGTGCCAGCAGCTTTCTAGCGGGATGGACAGATACGCAGTATTTT. Amino acids: CASSFLAGWTDTQYF. V usage is TRBV7-2 and J usage is TRBJ2-3; 9 bases fit TRBD2. The CDR3 is 15 residues long. Germline V gene lookup returns CDR1 SGHTA and CDR2 FQGNSA. Trimming took 3 bases from V and 3 from J; bases not matched to a gene: 4.

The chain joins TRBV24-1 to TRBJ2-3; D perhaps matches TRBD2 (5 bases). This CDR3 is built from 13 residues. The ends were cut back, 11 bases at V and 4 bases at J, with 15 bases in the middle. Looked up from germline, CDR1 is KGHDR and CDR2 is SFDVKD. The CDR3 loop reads CAIGSGFADTQYF. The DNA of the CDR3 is TGTGCCATCGGCTCGGGGTTCGCAGATACGCAGTATTTT.

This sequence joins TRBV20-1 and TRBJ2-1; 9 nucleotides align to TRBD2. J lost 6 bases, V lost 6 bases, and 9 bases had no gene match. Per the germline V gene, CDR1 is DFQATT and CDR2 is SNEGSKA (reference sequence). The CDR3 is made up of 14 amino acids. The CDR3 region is CSAPAAGGFNEQFF. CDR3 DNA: TGCAGTGCCCCCGCAGCGGGAGGTTTCAATGAGCAGTTCTTC.

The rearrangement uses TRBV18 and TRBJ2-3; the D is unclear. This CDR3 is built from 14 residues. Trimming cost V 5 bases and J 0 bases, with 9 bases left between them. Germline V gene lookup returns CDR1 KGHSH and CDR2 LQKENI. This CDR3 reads CASSFSTSTDTQYF. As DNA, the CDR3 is TGTGCCAGCTCATTCAGCACTAGCACAGATACGCAGTATTTT.

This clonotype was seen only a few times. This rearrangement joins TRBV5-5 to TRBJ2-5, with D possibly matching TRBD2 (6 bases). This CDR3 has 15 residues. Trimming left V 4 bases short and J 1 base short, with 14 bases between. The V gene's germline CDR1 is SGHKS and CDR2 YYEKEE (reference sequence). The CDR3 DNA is TGTGCCAGCAGCCAAGGGACTTCTCTCCAAGAGACCCAGTACTTC. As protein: CASSQGTSLQETQYF.

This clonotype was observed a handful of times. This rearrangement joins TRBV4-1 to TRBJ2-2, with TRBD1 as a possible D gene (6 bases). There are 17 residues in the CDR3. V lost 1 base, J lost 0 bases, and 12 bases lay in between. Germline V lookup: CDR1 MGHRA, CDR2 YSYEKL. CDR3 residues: CASSQAAGQSNTGELFF. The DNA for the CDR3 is TGCGCCAGCAGCCAAGCAGCCGGACAGTCGAACACCGGGGAGCTGTTTTTT.

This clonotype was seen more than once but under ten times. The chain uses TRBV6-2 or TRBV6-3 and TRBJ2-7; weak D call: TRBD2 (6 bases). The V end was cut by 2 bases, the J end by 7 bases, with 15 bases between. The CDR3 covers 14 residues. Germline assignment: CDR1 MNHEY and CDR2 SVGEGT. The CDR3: CASSYLAGAGEQYF. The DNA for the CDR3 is TGTGCCAGCAGTTACCTGGCTGGGGCGGGAGAGCAGTACTTC.

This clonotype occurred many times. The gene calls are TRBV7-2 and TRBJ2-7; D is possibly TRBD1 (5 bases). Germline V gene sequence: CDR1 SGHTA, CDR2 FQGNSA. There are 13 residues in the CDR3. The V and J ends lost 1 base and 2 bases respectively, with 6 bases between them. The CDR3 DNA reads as TGTGCCAGCAGCTTAGTACAGGCCTACGAGCAGTACTTC. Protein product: CASSLVQAYEQYF.

The CDR3 protein is CASSENQETQYF. For the CDR3, the DNA is TGTGCCAGCAGCGAGAACCAAGAGACCCAGTACTTC. The chain uses TRBV7-9 and TRBJ2-5; D is unresolved. The V gene lost 5 bases and the J gene lost 0 bases, with 4 bases spanning the gap. The CDR3 loop spans 12 amino acids. Germline V gene sequence: CDR1 SEHNR, CDR2 FQNEAQ (reference sequence).

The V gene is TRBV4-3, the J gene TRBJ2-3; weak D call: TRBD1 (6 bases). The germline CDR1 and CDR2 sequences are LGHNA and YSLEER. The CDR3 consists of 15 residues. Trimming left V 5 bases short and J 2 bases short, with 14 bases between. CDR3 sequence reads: CASSSHRVPTDTQYF. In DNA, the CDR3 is TGCGCCAGCAGCTCTCACAGGGTCCCCACAGATACGCAGTATTTT.

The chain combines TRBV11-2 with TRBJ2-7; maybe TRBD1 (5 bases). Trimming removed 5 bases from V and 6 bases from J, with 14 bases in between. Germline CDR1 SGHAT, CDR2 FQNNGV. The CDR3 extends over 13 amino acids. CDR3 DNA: TGTGCCAGCAGCCCCCAACCAGGGATCGAGCAGTACTTC. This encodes CASSPQPGIEQYF.

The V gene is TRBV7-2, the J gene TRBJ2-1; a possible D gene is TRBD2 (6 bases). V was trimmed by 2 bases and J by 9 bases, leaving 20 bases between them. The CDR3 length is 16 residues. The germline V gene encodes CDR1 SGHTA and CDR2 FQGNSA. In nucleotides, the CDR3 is TGTGCCAGCAGCTTATTGGCGGGGAGGATGGTTAGTGAGCAGTTCTTC. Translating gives CASSLLAGRMVSEQFF.

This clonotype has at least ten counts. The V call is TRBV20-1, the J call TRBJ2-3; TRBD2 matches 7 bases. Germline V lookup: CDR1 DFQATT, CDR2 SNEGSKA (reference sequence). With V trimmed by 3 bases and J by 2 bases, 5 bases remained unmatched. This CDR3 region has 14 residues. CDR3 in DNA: TGCAGTGCTAGTGACGCGGGGGACACAGATACGCAGTATTTT. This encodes CSASDAGDTDTQYF.

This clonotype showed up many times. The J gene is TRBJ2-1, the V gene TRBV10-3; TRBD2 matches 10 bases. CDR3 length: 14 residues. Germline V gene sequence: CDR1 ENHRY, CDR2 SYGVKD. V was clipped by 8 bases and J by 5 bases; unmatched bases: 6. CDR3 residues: CAIEAGGRNNEQFF. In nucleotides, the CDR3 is TGTGCCATCGAAGCGGGGGGGAGAAACAATGAGCAGTTCTTC.

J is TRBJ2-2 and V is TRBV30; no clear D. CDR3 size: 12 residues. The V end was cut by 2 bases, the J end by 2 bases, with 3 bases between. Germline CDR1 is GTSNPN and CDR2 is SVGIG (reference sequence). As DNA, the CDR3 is TGTGCCTGGAGTCTAAACACCGGGGAGCTGTTTTTT. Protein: CAWSLNTGELFF.

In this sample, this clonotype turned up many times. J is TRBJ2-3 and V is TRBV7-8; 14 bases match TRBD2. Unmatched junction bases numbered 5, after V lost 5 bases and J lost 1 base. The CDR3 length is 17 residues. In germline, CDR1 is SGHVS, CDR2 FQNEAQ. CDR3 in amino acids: CASSIRLAGGGTDTQYF. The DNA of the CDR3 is TGTGCCAGCAGCATAAGACTAGCGGGAGGGGGCACAGATACGCAGTATTTT.

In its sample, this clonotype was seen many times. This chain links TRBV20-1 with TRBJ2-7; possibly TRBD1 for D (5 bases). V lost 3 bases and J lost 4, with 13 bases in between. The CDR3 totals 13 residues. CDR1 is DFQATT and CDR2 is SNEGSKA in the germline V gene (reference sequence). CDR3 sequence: CSARGRSGYEQYF. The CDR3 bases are TGCAGTGCTAGGGGGCGGTCGGGTTACGAGCAGTACTTC.

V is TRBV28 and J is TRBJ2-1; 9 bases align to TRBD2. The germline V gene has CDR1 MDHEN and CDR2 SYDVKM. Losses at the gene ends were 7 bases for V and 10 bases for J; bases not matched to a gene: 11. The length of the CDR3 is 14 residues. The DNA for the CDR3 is TGTGCCAGCAACCTTCAGCGGGAGGCTTCCGAGCAGTTCTTC. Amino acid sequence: CASNLQREASEQFF.

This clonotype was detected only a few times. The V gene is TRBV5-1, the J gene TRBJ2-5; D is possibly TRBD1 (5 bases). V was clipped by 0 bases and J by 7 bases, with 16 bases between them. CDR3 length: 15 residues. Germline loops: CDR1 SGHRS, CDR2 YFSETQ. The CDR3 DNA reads TGCGCCAGCAGCTTGGGTCAGGGTCAAGTGGGGACCCAGTACTTC. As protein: CASSLGQGQVGTQYF.

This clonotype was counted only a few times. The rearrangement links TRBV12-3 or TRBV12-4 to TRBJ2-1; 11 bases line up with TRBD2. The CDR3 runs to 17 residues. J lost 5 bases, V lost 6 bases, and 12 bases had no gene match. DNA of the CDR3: TGTGCCAGCAGCAAGGGAGGACTAGCGGGCATTAACAATGAGCAGTTCTTC. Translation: CASSKGGLAGINNEQFF.

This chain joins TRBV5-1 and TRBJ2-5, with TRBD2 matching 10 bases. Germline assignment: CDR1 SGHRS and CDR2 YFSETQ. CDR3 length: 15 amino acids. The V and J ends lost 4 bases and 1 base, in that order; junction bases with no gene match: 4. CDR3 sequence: CASSLRTSGQETQYF. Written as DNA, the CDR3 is TGCGCCAGCAGCCTCAGGACTAGCGGCCAAGAGACCCAGTACTTC.

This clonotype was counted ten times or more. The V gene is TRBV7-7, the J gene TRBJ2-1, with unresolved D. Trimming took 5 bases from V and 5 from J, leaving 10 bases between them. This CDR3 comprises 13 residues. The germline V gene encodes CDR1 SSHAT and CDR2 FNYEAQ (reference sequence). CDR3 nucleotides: TGTGCCAGCAGCCAGCTTGTGAACAATGAGCAGTTCTTC. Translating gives CASSQLVNNEQFF.

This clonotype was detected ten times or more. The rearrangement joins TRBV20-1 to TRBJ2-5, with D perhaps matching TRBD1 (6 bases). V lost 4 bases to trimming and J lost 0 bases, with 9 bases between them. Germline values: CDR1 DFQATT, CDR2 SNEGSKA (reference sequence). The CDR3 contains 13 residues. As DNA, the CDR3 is TGCAGTGCTACACAGGGAAACCAAGAGACCCAGTACTTC. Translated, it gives CSATQGNQETQYF.

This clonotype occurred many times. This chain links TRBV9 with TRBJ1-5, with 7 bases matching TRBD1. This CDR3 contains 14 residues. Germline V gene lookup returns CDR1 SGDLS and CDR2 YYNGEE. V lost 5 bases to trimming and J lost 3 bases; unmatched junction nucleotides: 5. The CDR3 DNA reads TGTGCCAGCAGTACAGGGGCGGTCAATCAGCCCCAGCATTTT. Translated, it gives CASSTGAVNQPQHF.